Listed below are T cell receptor beta chains from one sample, sequenced in a study of TIL therapy for anti-PD-1-resistant metastatic lung cancer. The data were produced by immunoSEQ multiplex PCR, yet TCRdb's version contains in-frame clones alone and is incomplete. The sample has about 57,000 clones; less than 80% are singletons. This specimen was blood, taken at baseline. The receptors come from a woman between 30 and 80 years old with non-small cell lung cancer. Both conserved end residues are part of each CDR3.

v_gene: TRBV9
CDR3aa: CASSAGHRVSPQHF

v_gene: TRBV28
CDR3aa: CASSPLQGREKIDSYNEQFF

v_gene: TRBV4-2
CDR3aa: CASSANRGLDEKLFF

v_gene: TRBV28
CDR3aa: CASTETGESNEQYF

v_gene: TRBV4-3
CDR3aa: CASSQDTWGYNSPLHF

v_gene: TRBV28
CDR3aa: CSSRDPNQPQHF

v_gene: TRBV6-5
CDR3aa: CASSYGGANYEQYF

v_gene: TRBV5-1
CDR3aa: CASSPLNQETQYF

v_gene: TRBV29-1
CDR3aa: CSVKTSGYEQYF

v_gene: TRBV11-3
CDR3aa: CASSLVFGADEAFF

v_gene: TRBV7-9
CDR3aa: CASSLDWENTEAFF

v_gene: TRBV27
CDR3aa: CASSLRDRGHYGYTF

v_gene: TRBV9
CDR3aa: CASSSRQNTEAFF

v_gene: TRBV4-1
CDR3aa: CASSPWDTTDTQYF

v_gene: TRBV28
CDR3aa: CASSPPPRGGNQPQHF

v_gene: TRBV18
CDR3aa: CASSPETSGETGELFF

v_gene: TRBV5-6
CDR3aa: CASSLNYGYTF

v_gene: TRBV6-5
CDR3aa: CASSYSGLDARGGYTF

v_gene: TRBV21-1
CDR3aa: CASSKLRAGAINEQFF